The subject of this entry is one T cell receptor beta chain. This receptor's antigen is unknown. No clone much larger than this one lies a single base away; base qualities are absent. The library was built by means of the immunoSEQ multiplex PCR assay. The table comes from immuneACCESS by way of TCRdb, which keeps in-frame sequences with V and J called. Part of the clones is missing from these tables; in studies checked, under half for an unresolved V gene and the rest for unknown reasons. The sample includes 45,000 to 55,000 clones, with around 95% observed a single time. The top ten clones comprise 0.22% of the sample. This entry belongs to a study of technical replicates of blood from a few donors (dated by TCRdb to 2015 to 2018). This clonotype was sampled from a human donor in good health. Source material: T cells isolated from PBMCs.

The CDR3 reads CASSRVAGGFTDTQYF. The DNA sequence is as follows: TGTGCCAGCAGCCGGGTGGCGGGGGGCTTTACAGATACGCAGTATTTT. The chain was built from TRBV5-5 and TRBJ2-3; 8 central bases correspond to TRBD2. After removal of 4 bases from V and 3 bases from J, the junction retains 10 bases not matched to a gene. Via the germline V gene (reference sequence), CDR1 is SGHKS and CDR2 YYEKEE. The CDR3 starts with the cysteine, ends with the phenylalanine, and has 16 residues. Here the CDR3 DNA is all that survives: 48 bases in frame from base 1.